This TCR beta chain stems from a study of blood T cell repertoires in COVID-19. Study at large: The cDNA or gDNA used as material had been derived from T cells, B-cell-depleted T cells, or PBMCs.

The repertoire was sequenced with immunoSEQ multiplex PCR; TCRdb's copy has only in-frame clones and lacks some. The table lists roughly 150,000 clones, approximately 85% of them singletons. The V gene end was trimmed by 4 bases and the J gene end by 2 bases; junction bases not matched to a gene: 9. The CDR3 has 17 amino acids. CDR1 is SNHLY and CDR2 is FYNNEI in the germline V gene. The sequencing input was peripheral blood. The source is a middle-aged man with acute or convalescent COVID-19. V gene TRBV2 combines with J gene TRBJ2-5; TRBD2 matches 11 bases. The CDR3 nucleotides are TGTGCCAGCAGTGTCCAACCCGGGACTAGCGGACAAGAGACCCAGTACTTC. Amino acids: CASSVQPGTSGQETQYF. Full variable domain (missing parts from reference TRBV2 and TRBJ2-5): EPEVTQTPSHQVTQMGQEVILRCVPISNHLYFYWYRQILGQKVEFLVSFYNNEISEKSEIFDDQFSVERPDGSNFTLKIRSTKLEDSAMYFCASSVQPGTSGQETQYFGPGTRLLVL.